The 17 T cell receptor beta chains below all came from one sample that was sequenced in a study of beta chain features in type 1 diabetes. Expressed TCRB transcripts were sequenced because the isolated RNA had all been reverse transcribed beforehand. Profiled with immunoSEQ multiplex PCR; TCRdb holds only in-frame clones, not every one. The table lists 900,000 or so clones, roughly 16% of them singletons. The specimen sequenced was naive CD4+ T cells from blood. The receptors were gathered from a woman younger than 30 in good health.

This clone was seen a few times. This sequence joins TRBV9 and TRBJ2-1, with D possibly being TRBD1 or TRBD2 (5 bases each). The CDR3 is 15 residues long. Trimming cost V 1 base and J 3 bases, with 11 bases left between them. Germline V gene lookup returns CDR1 SGDLS and CDR2 YYNGEE. CDR3 sequence (DNA): TGTGCCAGCAGCGTACGGGACCTCTACTACAATGAGCAGTTCTTC. Translated: CASSVRDLYYNEQFF.

This chain joins TRBV5-1 and TRBJ2-5; 7 bases are shared with TRBD2. With the DNA end fitting TRBJ2-7 better, the J assignment may be wrong. The CDR3 runs to 14 residues. The germline V gene has CDR1 SGHRS and CDR2 YFSETQ. The CDR3 nucleotides read TGCGCCAGCAGCTTGGGACTAGCAGTCTACGAGCAGTACTTC. As protein: CASSLGLAVYEQYF.

The chain combines TRBV19 with TRBJ2-1; 11 bases fit TRBD2. V lost 4 bases and J lost 9; bases outside the gene matches: 5. From germline, CDR1 is LNHDA and CDR2 SQIVND (reference sequence). The CDR3 is 14 amino acids. The CDR3 spells CASSTRTSGFEQFF. Written as DNA, the CDR3 is TGTGCCAGTAGTACCAGGACTAGCGGGTTTGAGCAGTTCTTC. Combining the CDR3 with reference TRBV19 and TRBJ2-1 gives the whole variable domain DGGITQSPKYLFRKEGQNVTLSCEQNLNHDAMYWYRQDPGQGLRLIYYSQIVNDFQKGDIAEGYSVSREKKESFPLTVTSAQKNPTAFYLCASSTRTSGFEQFFGPGTRLTVL.

This chain uses TRBV14 with TRBJ2-1; 9 bases map to TRBD2. CDR1 and CDR2 (germline): SGHDN, FVKESK. The CDR3 is made up of 18 amino acids. The ends lost 4 bases at V and 7 bases at J; junction bases unmatched: 17. The CDR3 reads CASSPRGSGSGKGNEQFF. The CDR3 bases are TGTGCCAGCAGCCCTCGCGGTAGCGGGAGTGGTAAGGGAAATGAGCAGTTCTTC.

Comment on this clone: The same CDR3 can be traced to other DNA sequences in this sample. The rearrangement links TRBV9 to TRBJ2-6; unclear D gene. Germline lookup yields CDR1 SGDLS and CDR2 YYNGEE. CDR3 size: 15 residues. Between the trimmed V and J ends, which lost 4 bases and 2 bases, there was a span of 10 bases. The CDR3 is CASSTRGAGANVLTF. The CDR3 DNA follows: TGTGCCAGCAGCACCCGAGGAGCTGGGGCCAACGTCCTGACTTTC.

The chain combines TRBV19 with TRBJ2-1; 10 bases are a match to TRBD1. This CDR3 region has 14 residues. J gave up 8 bases and V 6 bases, and 7 bases lay outside the gene matches. CDR1 is LNHDA, CDR2 SQIVND, per germline (reference sequence). CDR3 DNA: TGTGCCAGTAGGGACAGGGGGAGCATCGATGAGCAGTTCTTC. Translated, it gives CASRDRGSIDEQFF. The complete variable domain, with remaining parts taken from reference TRBV19 and TRBJ2-1, reads DGGITQSPKYLFRKEGQNVTLSCEQNLNHDAMYWYRQDPGQGLRLIYYSQIVNDFQKGDIAEGYSVSREKKESFPLTVTSAQKNPTAFYLCASRDRGSIDEQFFGPGTRLTVL.

This clone was recorded a few times. V and J are TRBV28 and TRBJ2-7, with TRBD2 matching 7 bases. J was trimmed by 1 base and V by 6 bases; bases with no gene match: 12. Germline loops: CDR1 MDHEN, CDR2 SYDVKM. This CDR3 has 16 amino acids. The CDR3, as DNA: TGTGCCAGCAGACATCTCCCGGGACTAAGATCCTACGAGCAGTACTTC. Residues: CASRHLPGLRSYEQYF. The variable domain in full, with the rest retrieved from reference TRBV28 and TRBJ2-7, is DVKVTQSSRYLVKRTGEKVFLECVQDMDHENMFWYRQDPGLGLRLIYFSYDVKMKEKGDIPEGYSVSREKKERFSLILESASTNQTSMYLCASRHLPGLRSYEQYFGPGTRLTVT.

This clone was seen ten or more times. The chain has TRBV19 and TRBJ2-1; 10 bases are a match to TRBD2. The CDR3 loop spans 14 amino acids. Germline CDR1 reads LNHDA; CDR2 reads SQIVND (reference sequence). V trimming: 8 bases; J trimming: 8 bases; junction bases outside the gene matches: 9. The CDR3 bases are TGTGCCAGTCGCGGGCTAGCGGGAGTCCATGAGCAGTTCTTC. Its translation is CASRGLAGVHEQFF.

The chain has TRBV6-5 and TRBJ2-7; 8 nucleotides align to TRBD2. This CDR3 comprises 15 residues. V shed 4 bases and J 3 bases; nucleotides not matched to a gene: 8. CDR1 and CDR2 (germline): MNHEY, SVGAGI. The CDR3 DNA reads TGTGCCAGCAGTTCACTGACTAGCGACCACTACGAGCAGTACTTC. This gives the protein CASSSLTSDHYEQYF.

The chain has TRBV5-6 and TRBJ2-3; TRBD1 aligns across 8 bases. Germline CDR1 and CDR2: SGHDT and YYEEEE. CDR3 size: 15 residues. V was clipped by 5 bases and J by 5 bases; unmatched bases: 10. DNA for the CDR3: TGTGCCAGCAGACCGGACAGGGCGTTCTTAGATACGCAGTATTTT. It is translated as CASRPDRAFLDTQYF. Combining the CDR3 with reference TRBV5-6 and TRBJ2-3 gives the whole variable domain DAGVTQSPTHLIKTRGQQVTLRCSPKSGHDTVSWYQQALGQGPQFIFQYYEEEERQRGNFPDRFSGHQFPNYSSELNVNALLLGDSALYLCASRPDRAFLDTQYFGPGTRLTVL.

This clone occurred a few times. This chain uses TRBV7-9 with TRBJ1-2; 9 bases fit TRBD1. Germline V gene lookup returns CDR1 SEHNR and CDR2 FQNEAQ (reference sequence). Losses at the gene ends were 1 base for V and 6 bases for J; bases not matched to a gene: 3. CDR3 length: 14 amino acids. The CDR3 DNA sequence: TGTGCCAGCAGCTTAGTCCGGACAGGGGATGGCTACACCTTC. It yields the protein CASSLVRTGDGYTF.

CDR3 DNA sequence: TGCAGTGCAAAGGACTACCCGGAGCAGTTCTTC. It is translated as CSAKDYPEQFF. The V gene is TRBV20-1, the J gene TRBJ2-1, with a tentative D call TRBD2 (6 bases). The CDR3 totals 11 residues. Germline V gene sequence: CDR1 DFQATT, CDR2 SNEGSKA (reference sequence). Between the trimmed V and J ends, which lost 6 bases and 10 bases, there was a span of 13 bases.

The chain links TRBV5-4 to TRBJ2-2; D remains ambiguous. Trimming cost V 5 bases and J 1 base, with 18 bases left between them. The CDR3 has 17 residues. Germline CDR1 reads SGHNT; CDR2 reads YYREEE (reference sequence). The CDR3 DNA follows: TGTGCCAGCAGAGGTGCCACGGGTAGTGTGAACACCGGGGAGCTGTTTTTT. This codes for CASRGATGSVNTGELFF.

This clone was picked up a small number of times. The J gene is TRBJ2-1, the V gene TRBV7-3, with TRBD2 matching over 7 bases. CDR1 and CDR2 (germline): SGHTA, FQGTGA. The CDR3 length is 15 residues. The V segment lost 4 bases and the J segment 0 bases; nucleotides outside the gene matches: 3. The CDR3 protein is CASSSGGSSYNEQFF. Written as DNA, the CDR3 is TGTGCCAGCAGCTCTGGCGGGAGCTCCTACAATGAGCAGTTCTTC.

This clone has just one count. The CDR3 region has the DNA TGTGCCAGCAGGACGAGGAGGGGGCGTTTAAATCAGCCCCAGCATTTT. Translating it yields CASRTRRGRLNQPQHF. The chain uses TRBV28 and TRBJ1-5, with 7 nucleotides matching TRBD1. Trimming took 6 bases from V and 4 from J; bases not matched to a gene: 12. The CDR3 extends over 16 amino acids. Germline V gene data show CDR1 as MDHEN and CDR2 as SYDVKM. Full variable domain (missing parts from reference TRBV28 and TRBJ1-5): DVKVTQSSRYLVKRTGEKVFLECVQDMDHENMFWYRQDPGLGLRLIYFSYDVKMKEKGDIPEGYSVSREKKERFSLILESASTNQTSMYLCASRTRRGRLNQPQHFGDGTRLSIL.

The chain has TRBV28 and TRBJ2-3; 10 bases agree with TRBD2. CDR3 length: 17 residues. The germline gives CDR1 MDHEN, CDR2 SYDVKM. Trimming at V came to 4 bases and at J to 3 bases, leaving 10 bases not matched to a gene. The CDR3 sequence: CASSYSSGSRGTDTQYF. The CDR3 nucleotides are TGTGCCAGCAGTTATTCTAGCGGGAGTCGGGGGACAGATACGCAGTATTTT.

Concerning this clone: This specimen includes other DNA sequences encoding the same CDR3. The V gene is TRBV29-1, the J gene TRBJ2-2; D uncertain. This CDR3 comprises 11 residues. CDR1 SQVTM and CDR2 ANQGSEA come from the germline V gene. V lost 4 bases and J lost 5, with 5 bases in between. CDR3 region: CSVGVTGELFF. The CDR3 DNA follows: TGCAGCGTTGGGGTAACCGGGGAGCTGTTTTTT.